This T cell receptor (beta chain) is drawn from a study of cytomegalovirus exposure and HLA in healthy donors. 60 Vbeta and 13 Jbeta primers were used in PCR. Here immunoSEQ multiplex PCR was the method, and the copy in TCRdb shows in-frame clones only, minus some. The repertoire has over 150,000 clones, roughly four fifths of them found once; the top ten carry approximately 3%. The germline CDR1 and CDR2 sequences are MDHEN and SYDVKM. The CDR3 is 14 amino acids. V was cut by 6 bases and J by 4 bases, with 15 bases left in between. Sequenced input: PBMCs. The source of this sequence is a woman in her 30s in good health and CMV-seropositive. The chain is built from TRBV28 and TRBJ1-2; tentative D call: TRBD1 (6 bases). This CDR3 is CASSARTVPYGYTF. CDR3 coding DNA: TGTGCCAGCAGCGCAAGGACAGTTCCCTATGGCTACACCTTC.